Included here is one TCR beta chain sequence, with context. The sample belongs to a study of shared clonotypes between healthy human individuals. This CDR3 contains 16 residues. Trimming took 0 bases from V and 4 from J, leaving 16 bases between them. Germline V gives CDR1 KGHSH, CDR2 LQKENI. The method was immunoSEQ multiplex PCR; TCRdb's version includes in-frame clones alone and lacks a portion of them. Of approximately 1,000,000 clones in the sample, 70% to 80% were seen once. The sample taken for sequencing was memory CD4+ T cells from PBMCs. Described subset: CD45RA-negative fraction. The sequence derives from a man younger than 30 in good health. Some clones in this sample may be carry-over from other donors' samples. The chain couples TRBV18 to TRBJ2-7, with D uncertain. This CDR3 reads CASSPPGRVSPYEQYF. CDR3 bases: TGTGCCAGCTCACCACCGGGCCGCGTATCCCCTTACGAGCAGTACTTC.